This TCR beta chain was obtained from a study of human T cells and chemical hapten exposure. The overall study: Application of 0.01% DPC to the upper back was done by patch test, with a reading at 6 days.

Germline assignment: CDR1 DFQATT and CDR2 SNEGSKA (reference sequence). V lost 7 bases and J 7 bases, leaving 13 bases between the germline ends. The length of the CDR3 is 12 residues. Within the library, unique molecular identifiers were attached to each individual cDNA molecule. TCRdb analysed the RACE reads with MiXCR anew, one entry per CDR3 protein. The table includes approximately 70,000 distinct CDR3 sequences, roughly 9.2% detected once. Findings of the study overall: With DPC sensitization, TCRs exceeding 1 in 1000 frequency showed no change. Versus controls, expanded TCRs had significantly more large CDR3 similarity clusters.

At least ten counts were recorded for this clonotype. The target antigen is unknown. Time point specified: patch test 1, 2 weeks after DPC sensitization. The treatment was: therapeutic diphenylcyclopropenone sensitization with weekly scalp DPC. The starting material was whole blood, obtained in connection with sensitization to the hapten diphenylcyclopropenone (DPC). This sequence originates from a woman aged 40 to 49 with alopecia areata. Some clones in this sample may be carry-over from other donors' samples. The chain joins TRBV20-1 to TRBJ1-4; TRBD1 is a possible D gene (5 bases). The CDR3 here is CSGEGLGEKLFF. CDR3 coding DNA: TGCAGTGGGGAGGGGCTAGGTGAAAAACTGTTTTTT.